Here is one TCR beta chain with its context. The germline CDR1 and CDR2 sequences are SGDLS and YYNGEE. This CDR3 is 13 amino acids long. V shed 4 bases and J 7 bases; nucleotides not matched to a gene: 2. The study drew participants aged 18 to 89 years from approximately 25 US areas. Participant-given clinical history determined each cohort assignment. This entry comes from a study of blood T cell repertoires in COVID-19. The wider study: PBMCs, B-cell-depleted T cells, or T cells were the source of the cDNA or gDNA that made up the material.

The protocol was immunoSEQ multiplex PCR, while the TCRdb copy is restricted to in-frame clones and leaves out a portion. This sample has fewer than 250,000 clones; 90% occur once, and the top ten carry about 1%. This chain uses TRBV9 with TRBJ2-1, with 10 bases that match TRBD2. Sequenced: PBMCs or T cells enriched from blood (not recorded which). The clonotype comes from a man aged 50-60 years who had been exposed to COVID-19. The chain's CDR3 is CASSPSGGNEQFF. CDR3 DNA sequence: TGTGCCAGCAGCCCTAGCGGGGGTAATGAGCAGTTCTTC.